Presented here are 12 T cell receptor beta chains from one specimen sequenced in a study of shared clonotypes between healthy human individuals. Repertoires were generated with immunoSEQ multiplex PCR, while TCRdb's copy carries only in-frame clones and drops some. The sample lists about 1 million clones, about 75% occurring once. Sequencing input: memory CD4+ T cells sorted from blood. This sample's subset: CD45RA-negative fraction. The receptors originated from a man in his late teens or twenties in good health.

A few counts support this clone. The chain recombines TRBV2 with TRBJ1-1; D might be TRBD1 (5 bases). This CDR3 is 13 amino acids long. V lost 5 bases and J 5 bases, leaving 12 bases between the germline ends. CDR1 and CDR2 (germline): SNHLY, FYNNEI. CDR3 residues: CASSTGTSTEAFF. DNA of the CDR3: TGTGCCAGCAGTACCGGGACGAGTACTGAAGCTTTCTTT.

The V and J genes are TRBV2 and TRBJ2-3; D perhaps matches TRBD2 (6 bases). Trimming removed 4 bases at V and 6 bases at J, with 14 bases between. The CDR3 extends over 14 amino acids. CDR1 and CDR2 (germline): SNHLY, FYNNEI. This CDR3 reads CASSGTTIKDTQYF. In DNA, the CDR3 is TGTGCCAGCAGTGGGACTACCATTAAGGATACGCAGTATTTT.

V gene TRBV10-3 combines with J gene TRBJ2-7; 11 bases line up with TRBD2. The CDR3 totals 13 residues. Germline V lookup: CDR1 ENHRY, CDR2 SYGVKD. V lost 10 bases and J lost 2; bases outside the gene matches: 4. Here the CDR3 reads CATALAGAYEQYF. The CDR3 bases are TGTGCCACCGCACTAGCGGGGGCCTACGAGCAGTACTTC.

This chain connects TRBV21-1 to TRBJ2-7. TRBV21-1 is noted as a pseudogene. CDR3 length equals 11 residues. CDR3 sequence: CAGRGTSREYF. CDR3 nucleotide sequence: TGTGCCGGAAGAGGGACCTCTCGGGAGTACTTC.

This sequence joins TRBV18 and TRBJ2-7; 9 positions agree with TRBD2. Germline CDR1 and CDR2: KGHSH and LQKENI. CDR3 length: 15 residues. The trim removed 3 bases at V and 0 bases at J, leaving 3 bases unmatched. The CDR3 DNA reads TGTGCCAGCTCACCCTCTAGCGGGGTCTCCTACGAGCAGTACTTC. Translating gives CASSPSSGVSYEQYF.

This chain uses TRBV18 with TRBJ2-1; D is unclear. Germline assignment: CDR1 KGHSH and CDR2 LQKENI. Trimming took 0 bases from V and 10 from J, leaving 16 bases between them. This CDR3 comprises 15 residues. The CDR3 region has the DNA TGTGCCAGCTCACCACCTAGACAAAAAAGACCCGAGCAGTTCTTC. This codes for CASSPPRQKRPEQFF.

This clone has more than one count but fewer than ten. The chain couples TRBV28 to TRBJ2-4; D unclear. CDR3 length: 14 amino acids. Per germline, CDR1 MDHEN and CDR2 SYDVKM. V lost 3 bases and J 6 bases, leaving 12 bases between the germline ends. CDR3 protein: CASSFTAHRNIQYF. CDR3 nucleotide sequence: TGTGCCAGCAGTTTTACAGCCCATAGAAACATTCAGTACTTC.

The chain has TRBV15 and TRBJ2-5; D is perhaps TRBD1 (5 bases). The germline V gene encodes CDR1 LNHNV and CDR2 YYDKDF (reference sequence). This CDR3 contains 12 residues. V lost 5 bases and J lost 5, with 9 bases in between. The CDR3: CATSRGHETQYF. The CDR3 bases are TGTGCCACCAGCCGAGGACACGAGACCCAGTACTTC.

V gene TRBV29-1 combines with J gene TRBJ2-5, with a tentative D call TRBD1 (6 bases). Germline lookup yields CDR1 SQVTM and CDR2 ANQGSEA. The length of the CDR3 is 12 residues. Trimming pared 5 bases from V and 2 bases from J, leaving 9 bases between. This CDR3 is CSVLTGQETQYF. The CDR3 region has the DNA TGCAGCGTTTTGACAGGACAAGAGACCCAGTACTTC.

This sequence joins TRBV5-4 and TRBJ2-7; TRBD1 is a possible D gene (6 bases). The germline gives CDR1 SGHNT, CDR2 YYREEE (reference sequence). V was cut by 4 bases and J by 2 bases, with 16 bases left in between. This CDR3 spans 15 amino acids. CDR3 DNA sequence: TGTGCCAGCAGCATGGGACAACCGGACGCCTACGAGCAGTACTTC. This encodes CASSMGQPDAYEQYF. Variable domain in full (rest from reference TRBV5-4 and TRBJ2-7): ETGVTQSPTHLIKTRGQQVTLRCSSQSGHNTVSWYQQALGQGPQFIFQYYREEENGRGNFPPRFSGLQFPNYSSELNVNALELDDSALYLCASSMGQPDAYEQYFGPGTRLTVT.

The V call is TRBV15, the J call TRBJ2-3; 12 nucleotides agree with TRBD2. CDR3 length: 14 amino acids. The germline V gene has CDR1 LNHNV and CDR2 YYDKDF (reference sequence). V lost 4 bases, J lost 6 bases, and 2 bases stayed unmatched. CDR3: CATSTSGGADTQYF. The DNA of the CDR3 is TGTGCCACCAGCACTAGCGGGGGGGCGGATACGCAGTATTTT.

This clone was observed a single time. This chain uses TRBV5-1 with TRBJ2-3; D remains ambiguous. CDR3 length equals 15 residues. Trimming left V 0 bases short and J 4 bases short, with 12 bases between. CDR1 is SGHRS and CDR2 is YFSETQ in the germline V gene. The CDR3 DNA reads TGCGCCAGCAGCTTGGAGGATTTTCTGGCAGATACGCAGTATTTT. It specifies CASSLEDFLADTQYF.